The clone carrying this TCR beta chain was recorded a few times. This record comes from a study of T cells after yellow fever vaccination. 5'RACE template switching added a universal primer site and UMIs to TCR cDNA. TCRdb reprocessed the 5' RACE reads with MiXCR, giving one entry per CDR3 protein. The sample holds a few hundred thousand distinct CDR3 sequences, 8.5% to 9% seen once. CDR3 length: 16 amino acids. Germline CDR1 reads SGHNT; CDR2 reads YYREEE (reference sequence). V was shortened by 2 bases and J by 5 bases, with 17 bases between the two germline ends. This TCR was recovered from a man between 18 and 35 years old who received the YFV17D yellow fever vaccine. The gene calls are TRBV5-4 and TRBJ2-1; weak D call: TRBD1 (5 bases). The sample in question was PBMCs, obtained on the day of the first yellow fever vaccination. The CDR3 protein is CASSFGLGRANNEQFF. Written as DNA, the CDR3 is TGTGCCAGCAGCTTCGGTTTGGGCAGGGCCAACAATGAGCAGTTCTTC.